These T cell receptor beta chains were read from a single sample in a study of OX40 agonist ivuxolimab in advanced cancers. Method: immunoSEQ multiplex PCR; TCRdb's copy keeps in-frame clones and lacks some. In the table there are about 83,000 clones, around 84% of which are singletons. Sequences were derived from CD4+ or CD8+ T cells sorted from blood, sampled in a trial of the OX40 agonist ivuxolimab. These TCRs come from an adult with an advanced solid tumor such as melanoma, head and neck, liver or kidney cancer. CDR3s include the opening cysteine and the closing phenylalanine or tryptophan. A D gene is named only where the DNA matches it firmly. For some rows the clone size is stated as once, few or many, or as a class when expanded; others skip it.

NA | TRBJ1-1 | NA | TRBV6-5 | TGTGCCAGCTTCTCCCGGGACGGCCGTGAAGCTTTCTTT | CASFSRDGREAFF
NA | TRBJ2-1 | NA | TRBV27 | TGTGCCAGCACCCTCGCGGGCCCGCCCTCCAATGAGCAGTTCTTC | CASTLAGPPSNEQFF
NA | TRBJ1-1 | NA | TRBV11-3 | TGTGCCAGCAGCTTGAGAGGGACTGAAGCTTTCTTT | CASSLRGTEAFF
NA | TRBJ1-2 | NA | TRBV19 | TGTGCCAGCTTCCAGGACAGCTTCCATGGCTACACCTTC | CASFQDSFHGYTF
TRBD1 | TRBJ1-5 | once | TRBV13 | TGTGCCAGCAGCTTAGGAGGACAGGGTAATCAGCCCCAGCATTTT | CASSLGGQGNQPQHF
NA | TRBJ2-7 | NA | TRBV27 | TGTGCCAGCAGTCCCCCTCGACTAACAGGCCCCGCGGCGGCCGAGCAGTACTTC | CASSPPRLTGPAAAEQYF
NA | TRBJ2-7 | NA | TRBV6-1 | TGTGCCAGCAGTCGCAACCTAGAGAGACCCTACGAGCAGTACTTC | CASSRNLERPYEQYF
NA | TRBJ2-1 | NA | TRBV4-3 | TGCGCCAGCAGCCAAATGGGAGTTGGCTACAATGAGCAGTTCTTC | CASSQMGVGYNEQFF
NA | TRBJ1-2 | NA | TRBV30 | TGTGCCTGGAGTGAGGGGAGTGGCTACACCTTC | CAWSEGSGYTF
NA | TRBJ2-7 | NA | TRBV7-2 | TGTGCCAGCAGCTTAGGGACAACTTTAAGCTACGAGCAGTACTTC | CASSLGTTLSYEQYF
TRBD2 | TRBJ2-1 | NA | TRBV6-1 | TGTGCCAGCAGTGAAGCCCGGGGGGGGGCAGGCAATGAGCAGTTCTTC | CASSEARGGAGNEQFF
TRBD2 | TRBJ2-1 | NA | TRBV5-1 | TGCGCCAGCAGCCCCCCTAGCGGGAGAGGCTACAATGAGCAGTTCTTC | CASSPPSGRGYNEQFF
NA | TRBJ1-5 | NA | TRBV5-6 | TGTGCCAGCAGCTTGTTGTCAGGGTTCAATCAGCCCCAGCATTTT | CASSLLSGFNQPQHF
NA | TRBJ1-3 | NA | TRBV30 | TGTGCCTGGAGTTACAGCTTCTCTGGAAACACCATATATTTT | CAWSYSFSGNTIYF
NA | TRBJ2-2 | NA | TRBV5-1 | TGCGCCAGCAGCGACCTCATGACCGGGGAGCTGTTTTTT | CASSDLMTGELFF
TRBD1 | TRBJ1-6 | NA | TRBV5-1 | TGCGCCAGCAGCACCCGACCTTCGGGACAGGGGGCGCGGGGACCCCTCCACTTT | CASSTRPSGQGARGPLHF
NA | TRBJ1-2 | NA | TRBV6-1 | TGTGCCAGCAGTGGACAAGACCCCTATGGCTACACCTTC | CASSGQDPYGYTF
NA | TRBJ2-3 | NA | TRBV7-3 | TGTGCCAGCAGCCCCAGCCGGGAACCCAGGGATACGCAGTATTTT | CASSPSREPRDTQYF
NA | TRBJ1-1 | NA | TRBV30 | TGTGCCTCCCCACAGGGCGGAAACACTGAAGCTTTCTTT | CASPQGGNTEAFF
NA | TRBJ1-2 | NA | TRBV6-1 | TGTGCCAGCAGTGAGCCAGAAACCTATGGCTACACCTTC | CASSEPETYGYTF
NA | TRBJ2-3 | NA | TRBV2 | TGTGCCAGCAGTGAATTCGATACGCAGTATTTT | CASSEFDTQYF
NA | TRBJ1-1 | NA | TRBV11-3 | TGTGCCAGCAGCTTCACAGGAATGAACACTGAAGCTTTCTTT | CASSFTGMNTEAFF
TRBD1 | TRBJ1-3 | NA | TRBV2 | TGTGCCAGCAAGCAGGGGGTTGGAAACACCATATATTTT | CASKQGVGNTIYF
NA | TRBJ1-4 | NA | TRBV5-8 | TGTGCCAGCAGCTACACAGGGAGGACTAATGAAAAACTGTTTTTT | CASSYTGRTNEKLFF
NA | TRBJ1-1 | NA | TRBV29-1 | TGCAGCGTTCGGCAGCTGGATAACACTGAAGCTTTCTTT | CSVRQLDNTEAFF
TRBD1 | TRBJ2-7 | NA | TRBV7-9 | TGTGCCAGCAGCTTGGGACAGCTGCAAATCTACGAGCAGTACTTC | CASSLGQLQIYEQYF
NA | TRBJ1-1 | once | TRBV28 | TGTGCCAGCAGTCCCCTACAGGGAGGGTTAGGCACTGAAGCTTTCTTT | CASSPLQGGLGTEAFF
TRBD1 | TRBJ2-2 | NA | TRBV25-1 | TGTGCCAGCAGTAAGACCGGGACAGGGGGGGCCGGGGAGCTGTTTTTT | CASSKTGTGGAGELFF
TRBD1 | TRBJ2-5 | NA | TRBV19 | TGTGCCAGTAGTACCGGACAGGAATGGGAGACCCAGTACTTC | CASSTGQEWETQYF
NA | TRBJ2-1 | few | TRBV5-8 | TGTGCCAGCAGCTTGTCTGGCAGGGCCTACAATGAGCAGTTCTTC | CASSLSGRAYNEQFF
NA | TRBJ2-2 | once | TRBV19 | TGTGCCAGTAGTAACCGGGAGACCGGGGAGCTGTTTTTT | CASSNRETGELFF
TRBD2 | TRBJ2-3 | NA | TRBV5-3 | TGTGCCAGAAGATTTCCGGGACTAGCGGGCACAGATACGCAGTATTTT | CARRFPGLAGTDTQYF
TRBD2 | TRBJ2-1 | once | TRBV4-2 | TGTGCCAGCAGCCAAGAGGGTAGCGGGGGGGGAAACAATGAGCAGTTCTTC | CASSQEGSGGGNNEQFF
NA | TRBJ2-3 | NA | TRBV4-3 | TGCGCCAGCAGCCAGGCACAGGGTGGGGATACGCAGTATTTT | CASSQAQGGDTQYF
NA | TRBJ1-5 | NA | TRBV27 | TGTGCCAGCAGTTTACGAGGGGCCCAGCCCCAGCATTTT | CASSLRGAQPQHF
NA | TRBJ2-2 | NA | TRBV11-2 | TGTGCCAGCAGCCCAGGACAGAACACCGGGGAGCTGTTTTTT | CASSPGQNTGELFF
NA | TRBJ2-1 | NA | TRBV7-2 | TGTGCCAGCAGCCCTCACAGGAACAATGAGCAGTTCTTC | CASSPHRNNEQFF